A selection of T cell receptor beta chains follows, all from one sample in a study of blood T cells in healthy people across ages. TCRdb re-analysed the 5' RACE reads in MiXCR, keeping a single row per CDR3 protein. The sample lists around 1,500,000 distinct CDR3 sequences, roughly 40% occurring once. The sequencing input was blood. The receptors were gathered from a woman aged 18-29 years in good health. The CDR3 runs from the conserved cysteine through the conserved F or W. D genes are given only for firm matches. Where a row states a size, it is once, few, many or the class of an expanded clone; other rows omit it.

j_call,d_call,v_call,clone_size,cdr3_nt,cdr3_aa
TRBJ2-7,.,TRBV28,.,TGTGCCACCGGGGACGTGAGCTCCTACGAGCAGTACTTC,CATGDVSSYEQYF
TRBJ2-7,TRBD2,TRBV30,.,TGTGCCTGGAGTGTGGATGAGGGACTATCAAAGTACTTC,CAWSVDEGLSKYF
TRBJ2-7,.,TRBV11-2,.,TGTGCCAGCAGCTTACAGGGTAGAGGGTACGAGCAGTACTTC,CASSLQGRGYEQYF
TRBJ2-7,.,TRBV20-1,.,TGCAGTGCTACGCCCCTCTACGAGCAGTACTTC,CSATPLYEQYF
TRBJ2-3,.,TRBV3-1,.,TGTGCCAGCAGCCACGAGCGTTTGGATACGCAGTATTTT,CASSHERLDTQYF
TRBJ1-4,.,TRBV7-2,.,TGTGCCAGCAGCTTAGTTAAAGGGATTAGTGAAAAACTGTTTTTT,CASSLVKGISEKLFF
TRBJ2-1,.,TRBV27,few,TGTGCCAGCAGTTTCCCCGGGCACAATGAGCAGTTCTTC,CASSFPGHNEQFF
TRBJ1-6,.,TRBV11-2,.,TGTGCCAGCAGCTTAGAAGGGCCAGCCGCTCCTATAATTCACCCCTCACCCCTCCACTTT,CASSLEGPAAPIIHPSPLHF
TRBJ1-5,.,TRBV6-1,.,TGTGCCAGCAGTGACCGGCACTGGGCAGGAAATCAGCCCCAGCATTTT,CASSDRHWAGNQPQHF
TRBJ2-1,TRBD2,TRBV6-1,.,TGTGCCAGCAGTTATCGGGAGGGCCTAAGGTTCTTC,CASSYREGLRFF
TRBJ2-7,TRBD2,TRBV20-1,.,TGCAGTGCTAGAGATTGCTCGGCTAGCGGGAGGTGCGAGCAGTACTTC,CSARDCSASGRCEQYF
TRBJ2-5,.,TRBV20-1,once,TGCAGTGCTAGGGTTAGCGCCAATGAGCAGTACTTC,CSARVSANEQYF
TRBJ2-4,TRBD1,TRBV20-1,few,TGCAGTGCCCACGGACAGGGAAGTTTAGTCAAAAACATTCAGTACTTC,CSAHGQGSLVKNIQYF
TRBJ1-6,.,TRBV12-5,.,TGTGCTAGTGGTTTGGGGGGTTCACCCCTCCACTTT,CASGLGGSPLHF
TRBJ2-7,.,TRBV6-5,.,TGTGCCAGCAGTAACCCCTCCGGGGGCTTCAACTCCTACGAGCAGTACTTC,CASSNPSGGFNSYEQYF
TRBJ2-2,.,TRBV3-1,.,TGTGCCTCCTCAGGTAGCGGTTCGGGCACCGGGGAGCTGTTTTTT,CASSGSGSGTGELFF
TRBJ2-1,TRBD2,TRBV5-1,.,TGCGCCAGCAGCTTGTGGGCTAGCGGGAGGTCGAATGAGCAGTTCTTC,CASSLWASGRSNEQFF
TRBJ2-1,TRBD2,TRBV3-1,.,TGTGCCAGCAGCCCGTGGTGGACTAGCGGCTCCTACAATGAGCAGTTCTTC,CASSPWWTSGSYNEQFF
TRBJ1-1,.,TRBV12-5,.,TGTGCTAGTGCCATGACGGCCCTGAACACTGAAGCTTTCTTT,CASAMTALNTEAFF
TRBJ1-2,.,TRBV25-1,.,TGTGCCAGCAGTTGGTCTTCCAACTATGGCTACACCTTC,CASSWSSNYGYTF
TRBJ2-7,.,TRBV20-1,.,TGCAGTCAAACAGGGAGCTCCTACAAGCAGTACTTC,CSQTGSSYKQYF
TRBJ2-1,.,TRBV2,.,TGTGCCAGAAAGGGGGTTGGGGCCAATGAGCAGTTCTTC,CARKGVGANEQFF
TRBJ2-1,TRBD2,TRBV15,.,TGTGCCACCAGCAGAGTCGCGGGGGGCGACAATGAGCTGTTCTTC,CATSRVAGGDNELFF
TRBJ2-1,TRBD2,TRBV29-1,few,TGCAGCGTTGAAGATCTTGGGACGGGGGGGACATACAATGAGCAGTTCTTC,CSVEDLGTGGTYNEQFF
TRBJ1-2,.,TRBV6-1,.,TGTGCCAGCTACATATCGGTCTACAGGGCCGGTGGCTACACCTTC,CASYISVYRAGGYTF
TRBJ2-5,.,TRBV7-9,.,TGTACCAGCAGCCCTCGTACCGCCGAAGAGACCCAGTACTTC,CTSSPRTAEETQYF
TRBJ2-1,TRBD2,TRBV7-2,few,TGTGCCAGCAGCTTGCTGGGACTAGCGGGAGTGGATGAGCAGTTCTTC,CASSLLGLAGVDEQFF
TRBJ2-7,TRBD2,TRBV7-9,once,TGTGCCGGTAGCGGGGGGAATGAGCAGTACTTC,CAGSGGNEQYF
TRBJ2-1,TRBD1,TRBV4-1,once,TGCGCCAGCAGCCAAGACGTGACAGGGGTCGGTGAGACCCAGTTCTTC,CASSQDVTGVGETQFF
TRBJ2-3,.,TRBV28,few,TGTGCCAGCAGTTTCGGGCAGACAGCCGCAAGCACAGATACGCAGTATTTT,CASSFGQTAASTDTQYF
TRBJ1-2,.,TRBV30,.,TGTGCCTGGATTACAGGGATTGGGTCCTATGGCTACACCTTC,CAWITGIGSYGYTF
TRBJ2-1,.,TRBV6-5,few,TGTGCCACCACAGCCCCCCGTGCCCCAAATGAGCAGTTCTTC,CATTAPRAPNEQFF
TRBJ2-5,.,TRBV20-1,few,TGCAGTGCTAAAGTCGGGGGGCCGCAGACCCAGTACTTC,CSAKVGGPQTQYF
TRBJ2-7,.,TRBV25-1,.,TGTGCCAGCAGCGACTATCGGGCTCGGAGCGAGCAGTACTTC,CASSDYRARSEQYF
TRBJ2-7,.,TRBV3-1,.,TGTGCCAGCAGCTTGCCCGGGGGCGCCTACGAGCAGTACTTC,CASSLPGGAYEQYF
TRBJ2-3,.,TRBV3-1,few,TGTGCCAGCAGCCAGAAGAGTCTGAATACGCAGTATTTT,CASSQKSLNTQYF
TRBJ2-5,TRBD1,TRBV4-1,.,TGCGCCAGCAGCCAAGTAGTGGGACAGTACCAAGAGACCCAGTACTTC,CASSQVVGQYQETQYF
TRBJ1-1,.,TRBV6-5,.,TGTGCCAGCAGTTCTCGGGCAGGAACGACTGAAGCTTTCTTT,CASSSRAGTTEAFF
TRBJ2-1,TRBD2,TRBV9,.,TGTGCCAGCACGGACCCAGGACTAGCCGCCAACGGGCAGTTCTTC,CASTDPGLAANGQFF
TRBJ1-6,TRBD1,TRBV6-5,.,TGTGCCAGCAGTTACCGGACAGGGGGCTCACCCCTCCACTTT,CASSYRTGGSPLHF
TRBJ2-1,TRBD2,TRBV20-1,few,TGCAGTGCTAGAGATCCAACCAGCGGGATTTACAATGAGCAGTTCTTC,CSARDPTSGIYNEQFF
TRBJ1-1,.,TRBV7-9,few,TGTGCCAGCAGCCGGGCAGGGAGGGACACTGAAGCTTTCTTT,CASSRAGRDTEAFF
TRBJ1-1,TRBD1,TRBV14,.,TGTGCCAGCAGCCAATACAGGGGTGGAACTGAAGCTTTCTTT,CASSQYRGGTEAFF
TRBJ2-5,TRBD2,TRBV4-1,few,TGCGCCAGCAGCCCTACAACGGGGGGGAGTAAAGAGACCCAGTACTTC,CASSPTTGGSKETQYF
TRBJ1-1,.,TRBV7-2,.,TGTGCCAGCAGCTTAGAACGGGTTGGGAACACTGAAGCTTTCTTT,CASSLERVGNTEAFF
TRBJ1-5,.,TRBV3-1,.,TGTGCCAGCAGCCAAGATAGAGGTGTAGTTCTGCCCCAGCATTTT,CASSQDRGVVLPQHF
TRBJ2-3,.,TRBV5-1,.,TGCGCCAGCAGCCCAGGTGATGGGGGAGATACGCAGTATTTT,CASSPGDGGDTQYF
TRBJ2-3,TRBD2,TRBV7-3,many,TGTGCCAGCAGCTTAAGTGGCTGGGCTAGCGGAGATACGCAGTATTTT,CASSLSGWASGDTQYF
TRBJ2-2,.,TRBV7-3,few,TGTGCCAGCAGCGTTAGCTCCACCGGGGAGCTGTTTTTT,CASSVSSTGELFF
TRBJ1-5,.,TRBV6-4,.,TGTGCCAGCAGTGAGGGGGCGGACCTCGGACAGCCCCAGCATTTT,CASSEGADLGQPQHF
TRBJ1-2,.,TRBV7-9,.,TGTGCCTGCAGCCCTCTCCTCACAGGCCCCTATGGCTACACCTTC,CACSPLLTGPYGYTF
TRBJ1-1,TRBD1,TRBV11-2,once,TGTGCCAGCAGCGCGCCACAGGGGATAATGAACACTGAAGCTTTCTTT,CASSAPQGIMNTEAFF